This record covers a single TCR beta chain. The sample originates from a study of CD8 T cells in Susac syndrome. CD8+ and CD4+ T cells circulating in blood were sequenced for TCR beta. Relapsing-remitting disease, either stable or active, was present in the treatment-naive patients who were the multiple sclerosis controls. Both CD4+ and CD8+ T cells were negatively isolated, and TEMRA cells underwent FACS enrichment. Random hexamers were used to reverse transcribe an amount of roughly 0.45 to 1 ug RNA. With immunoSEQ multiplex PCR, TCR beta CDR3 was amplified across 54 Vbeta and 13 Jbeta. TCRdb called the immunoSEQ multiplex PCR reads again in MiXCR, with one record for every CDR3 protein. The repertoire includes roughly 170,000 distinct CDR3 sequences, roughly 92% of them detected once, and approximately 0.094% sits in the top ten. Source material: CD4+ T cells from PBMCs. The clonotype originates from a human donor with multiple sclerosis.

CDR3 DNA sequence: TGCAGCGTTGAATTGACATTTGGACGACGCGAGCAGTACTTC. Its translation is CSVELTFGRREQYF. The chain joins TRBV29-1 to TRBJ2-7, with D hard to call. Germline-derived CDR1 and CDR2 are SQVTM and ANQGSEA. Trimming took off 2 bases at V and 6 bases at J, with 17 bases between the two ends. This CDR3 spans 14 amino acids.